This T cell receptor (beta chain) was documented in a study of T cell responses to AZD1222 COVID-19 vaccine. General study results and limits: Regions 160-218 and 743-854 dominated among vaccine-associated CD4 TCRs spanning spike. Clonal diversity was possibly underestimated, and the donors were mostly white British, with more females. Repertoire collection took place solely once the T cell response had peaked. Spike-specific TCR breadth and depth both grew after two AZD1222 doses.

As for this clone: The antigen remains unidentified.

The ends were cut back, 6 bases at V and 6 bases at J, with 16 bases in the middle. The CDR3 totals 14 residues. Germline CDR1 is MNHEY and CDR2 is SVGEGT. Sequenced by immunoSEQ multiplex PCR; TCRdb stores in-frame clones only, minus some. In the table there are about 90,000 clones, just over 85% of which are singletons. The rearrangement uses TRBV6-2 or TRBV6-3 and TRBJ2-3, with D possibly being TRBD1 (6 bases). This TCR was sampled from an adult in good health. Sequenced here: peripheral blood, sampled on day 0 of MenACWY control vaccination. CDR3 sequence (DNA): TGTGCCAGCAGCTGGCAGGGGCCGGGGGATACGCAGTATTTT. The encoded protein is CASSWQGPGDTQYF.